The 10 T cell receptor beta chains below were found in one sample sequenced in a study of T-cell reconstitution after alpha-beta-depleted transplantation in children. Unique molecular identifiers were incorporated when the TCRbeta library was constructed. One entry per CDR3 protein results from TCRdb running MiXCR on the PCR reads. In the table there are around 300,000 distinct CDR3 sequences, approximately 23% of which are singletons. Sequencing used PBMCs, mostly from graft donor cells, obtained 180 days after TCRalphabeta/CD19-depleted stem cell transplant. These receptors all come from a male patient younger than 18 who had a stem cell transplant for acute lymphoblastic leukemia, so the T cells may come from the graft donor.

This clonotype has more than one count but fewer than ten. The chain carries TRBV11-2 and TRBJ2-7, with D maybe TRBD2 (5 bases). V was cut by 5 bases and J by 4 bases, with 18 bases left in between. The CDR3 extends over 15 amino acids. Germline V gives CDR1 SGHAT, CDR2 FQNNGV. This CDR3 is CASSKFRGTGYEQYF. CDR3 DNA: TGTGCCAGCAGCAAATTCCGGGGTACCGGGTACGAGCAGTACTTC. The whole variable domain, remainder taken from reference TRBV11-2 and TRBJ2-7, is EAGVAQSPRYKIIEKRQSVAFWCNPISGHATLYWYQQILGQGPKLLIQFQNNGVVDDSQLPKDRFSAERLKGVDSTLKIQPAKLEDSAVYLCASSKFRGTGYEQYFGPGTRLTVT.

The chain carries TRBV5-6 and TRBJ2-7; D is uncertain. Between the trimmed V and J ends, which lost 0 bases and 6 bases, there was a span of 7 bases. Germline V gene sequence: CDR1 SGHDT, CDR2 YYEEEE. The CDR3 loop spans 12 amino acids. CDR3: CASSLGRFEQYF. The CDR3 DNA reads TGTGCCAGCAGCTTGGGGCGCTTCGAGCAGTACTTC.

The table lists this clonotype with a few counts. The chain has TRBV7-9 and TRBJ2-7; 11 bases line up with TRBD2. Germline V lookup: CDR1 SEHNR, CDR2 FQNEAQ (reference sequence). The CDR3 extends over 16 amino acids. V shed 3 bases, J shed 4 bases, and the junction held 8 bases outside the gene matches. The DNA of the CDR3 is TGTGCCAGCAGCTTGGGGACTAGCGGCCCTAGTTACGAGCAGTACTTC. Translating it yields CASSLGTSGPSYEQYF.

CDR3 nucleotide sequence: TGCGCCAGCAGCTTGGCCACGGACCCTCTAGATACGCAGTATTTT. Translated: CASSLATDPLDTQYF. V gene TRBV5-1 combines with J gene TRBJ2-3; no clear D gene. Germline V lookup: CDR1 SGHRS, CDR2 YFSETQ. Trimming left V 0 bases short and J 5 bases short, with 13 bases between. This CDR3 is 15 amino acids long. The full variable domain, with the rest looked up from reference TRBV5-1 and TRBJ2-3, is KAGVTQTPRYLIKTRGQQVTLSCSPISGHRSVSWYQQTPGQGLQFLFEYFSETQRNKGNFPGRFSGRQFSNSRSEMNVSTLELGDSALYLCASSLATDPLDTQYFGPGTRLTVL.

This clonotype was seen only a few times. The chain recombines TRBV6-5 with TRBJ2-7; D gene ambiguous. CDR3 size: 17 residues. CDR1 MNHEY and CDR2 SVGAGI come from the germline V gene. Deletions cut 3 bases from V and 0 bases from J, with 18 bases between. This chain's CDR3 is CASSYNFPVPFSYEQYF. The CDR3 region has the DNA TGTGCCAGCAGTTATAATTTCCCAGTGCCCTTCTCCTACGAGCAGTACTTC.

The chain has TRBV7-9 and TRBJ1-1, with 7 bases identical to TRBD1. The V gene end was trimmed by 2 bases and the J gene end by 4 bases; junction bases not matched to a gene: 7. This CDR3 has 15 amino acids. CDR1 and CDR2 from the germline V gene are SEHNR and FQNEAQ (reference sequence). CDR3 coding DNA: TGTGCCAGCAGCTTACTGACAGGGACCATCACTGAAGCTTTCTTT. Translation: CASSLLTGTITEAFF.

The V and J genes are TRBV19 and TRBJ1-6; unclear D gene. The CDR3 contains 14 residues. From germline, CDR1 is LNHDA and CDR2 SQIVND (reference sequence). Trimming stripped 1 base from V and 6 bases from J, with 7 bases between. CDR3 loop: CASSIGRGNSPLHF. As DNA, the CDR3 is TGTGCCAGTAGTATAGGTCGGGGTAATTCACCCCTCCACTTT. The full variable domain, its missing parts supplied by reference TRBV19 and TRBJ1-6, is DGGITQSPKYLFRKEGQNVTLSCEQNLNHDAMYWYRQDPGQGLRLIYYSQIVNDFQKGDIAEGYSVSREKKESFPLTVTSAQKNPTAFYLCASSIGRGNSPLHFGNGTRLTVT.

The rearrangement uses TRBV7-8 and TRBJ2-7, with D possibly being TRBD1 or TRBD2 (6 bases each). Germline V lookup: CDR1 SGHVS, CDR2 FQNEAQ. V was clipped by 6 bases and J by 5 bases, with 14 bases between them. The CDR3 runs to 13 residues. CDR3 nucleotides: TGTGCCAGCAGAATTAGGGGGGCCCACGAGCAGTACTTC. Translated: CASRIRGAHEQYF.

The V and J genes are TRBV7-7 and TRBJ2-5; D remains unclear. The V gene lost 3 bases and the J gene lost 3 bases, with 8 bases spanning the gap. The CDR3 has 13 amino acids. Germline V gene data show CDR1 as SSHAT and CDR2 as FNYEAQ (reference sequence). The CDR3 region is CASSFNRKETQYF. The CDR3 region has the DNA TGTGCCAGCAGCTTTAACAGAAAAGAGACCCAGTACTTC. Using reference TRBV7-7 and TRBJ2-5 for the parts outside the CDR3, the full variable domain is GAGVSQSPRYKVTKRGQDVTLRCDPISSHATLYWYQQALGQGPEFLTYFNYEAQPDKSGLPSDRFSAERPEGSISTLTIQRTEQRDSAMYRCASSFNRKETQYFGPGTRLLVL.

The V gene is TRBV11-1, the J gene TRBJ2-4, with 7 bases fitting TRBD2. Germline V gene lookup returns CDR1 SGHAT and CDR2 FQDESV (reference sequence). Trimming at V came to 3 bases and at J to 1 base, leaving 15 bases not matched to a gene. The CDR3 spans 19 residues. Written as DNA, the CDR3 is TGTGCCAGCAGCTTCCCCCCCGAACGACTAGCAGGTGCCAAAAACATTCAGTACTTC. Its translation is CASSFPPERLAGAKNIQYF.